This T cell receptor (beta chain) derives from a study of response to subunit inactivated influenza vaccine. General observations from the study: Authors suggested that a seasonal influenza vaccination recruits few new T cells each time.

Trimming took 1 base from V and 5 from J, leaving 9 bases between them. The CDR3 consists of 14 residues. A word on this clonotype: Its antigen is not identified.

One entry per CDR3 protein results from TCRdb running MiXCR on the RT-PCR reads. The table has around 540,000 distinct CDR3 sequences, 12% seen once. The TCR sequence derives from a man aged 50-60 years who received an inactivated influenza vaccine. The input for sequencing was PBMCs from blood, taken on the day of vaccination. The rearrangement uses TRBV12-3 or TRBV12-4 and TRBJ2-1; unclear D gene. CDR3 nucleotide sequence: TGTGCCAGCAGTTTAGAGGGCCCCCACAATGAGCAGTTCTTC. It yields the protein CASSLEGPHNEQFF.